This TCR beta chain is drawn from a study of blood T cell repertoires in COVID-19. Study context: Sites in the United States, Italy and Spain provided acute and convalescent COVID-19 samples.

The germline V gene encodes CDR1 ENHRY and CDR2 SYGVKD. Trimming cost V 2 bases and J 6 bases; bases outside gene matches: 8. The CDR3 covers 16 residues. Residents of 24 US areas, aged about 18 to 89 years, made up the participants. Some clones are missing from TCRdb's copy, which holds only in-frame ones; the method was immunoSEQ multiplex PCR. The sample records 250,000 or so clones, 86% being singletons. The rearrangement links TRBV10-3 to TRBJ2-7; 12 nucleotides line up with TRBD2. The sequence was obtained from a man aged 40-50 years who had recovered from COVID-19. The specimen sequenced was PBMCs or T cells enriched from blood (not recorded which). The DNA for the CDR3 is TGTGCCATCAGTGAGCCGACGACTAGCGGGAGCTCCGAGCAGTACTTC. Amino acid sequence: CAISEPTTSGSSEQYF.